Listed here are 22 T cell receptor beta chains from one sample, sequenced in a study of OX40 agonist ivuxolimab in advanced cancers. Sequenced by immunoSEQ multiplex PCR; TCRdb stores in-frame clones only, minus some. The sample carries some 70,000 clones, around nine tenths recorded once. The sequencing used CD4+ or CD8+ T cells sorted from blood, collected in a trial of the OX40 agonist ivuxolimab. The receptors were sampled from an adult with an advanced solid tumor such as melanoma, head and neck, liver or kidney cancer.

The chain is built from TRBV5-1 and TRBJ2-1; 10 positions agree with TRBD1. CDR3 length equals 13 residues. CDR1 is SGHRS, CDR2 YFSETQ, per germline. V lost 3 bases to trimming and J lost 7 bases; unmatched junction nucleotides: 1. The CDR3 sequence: CASSWGQGNEQFF. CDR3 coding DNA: TGCGCCAGCAGCTGGGGACAGGGGAATGAGCAGTTCTTC.

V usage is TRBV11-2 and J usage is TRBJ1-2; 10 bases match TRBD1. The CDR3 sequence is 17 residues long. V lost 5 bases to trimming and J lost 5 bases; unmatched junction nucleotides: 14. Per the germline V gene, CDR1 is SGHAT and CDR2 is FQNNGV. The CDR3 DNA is TGTGCCAGCAGCCGACGGCGTAGTGGGACAGGGGATTATGGCTACACCTTC. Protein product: CASSRRRSGTGDYGYTF. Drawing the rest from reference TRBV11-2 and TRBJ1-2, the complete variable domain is EAGVAQSPRYKIIEKRQSVAFWCNPISGHATLYWYQQILGQGPKLLIQFQNNGVVDDSQLPKDRFSAERLKGVDSTLKIQPAKLEDSAVYLCASSRRRSGTGDYGYTFGSGTRLTVV.

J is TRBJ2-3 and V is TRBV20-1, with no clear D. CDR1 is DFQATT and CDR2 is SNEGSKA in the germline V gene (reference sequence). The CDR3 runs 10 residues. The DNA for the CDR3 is TGCAGGGGAACGTCAGATACGCAGTATTTT. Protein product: CRGTSDTQYF.

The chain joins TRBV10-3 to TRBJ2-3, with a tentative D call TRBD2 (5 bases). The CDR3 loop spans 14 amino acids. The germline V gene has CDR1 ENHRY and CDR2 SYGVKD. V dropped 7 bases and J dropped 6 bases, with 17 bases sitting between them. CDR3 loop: CAIKPSFDADTQYF. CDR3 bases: TGTGCCATCAAGCCTAGCTTTGACGCGGATACGCAGTATTTT.

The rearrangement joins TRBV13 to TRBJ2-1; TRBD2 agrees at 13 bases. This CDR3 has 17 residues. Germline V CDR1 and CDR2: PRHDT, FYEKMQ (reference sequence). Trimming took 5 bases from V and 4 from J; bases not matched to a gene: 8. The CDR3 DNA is TGTGCCAGCAGCCCCTGGACTAGCGGGAGTAGGTACAATGAGCAGTTCTTC. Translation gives CASSPWTSGSRYNEQFF.

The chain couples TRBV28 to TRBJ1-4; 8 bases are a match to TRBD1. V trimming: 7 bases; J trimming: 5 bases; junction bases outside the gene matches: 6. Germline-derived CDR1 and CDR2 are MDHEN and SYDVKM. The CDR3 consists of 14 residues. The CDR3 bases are TGTGCCAGCACCCGGGGGACAGGCAATGAAAAACTGTTTTTT. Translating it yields CASTRGTGNEKLFF.

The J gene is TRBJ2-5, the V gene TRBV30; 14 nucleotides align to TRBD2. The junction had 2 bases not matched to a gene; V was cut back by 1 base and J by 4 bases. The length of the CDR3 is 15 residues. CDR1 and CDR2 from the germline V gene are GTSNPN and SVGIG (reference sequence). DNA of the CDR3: TGTGCCTGGAGTGCGGGACTAGCGGGAGTAGAGACCCAGTACTTC. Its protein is CAWSAGLAGVETQYF.

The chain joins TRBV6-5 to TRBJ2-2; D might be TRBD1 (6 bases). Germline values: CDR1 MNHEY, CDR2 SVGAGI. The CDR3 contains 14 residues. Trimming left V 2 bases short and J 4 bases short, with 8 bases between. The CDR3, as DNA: TGTGCCAGCAGTTACGGACAGCCCACCGGGGAGCTGTTTTTT. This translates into CASSYGQPTGELFF.

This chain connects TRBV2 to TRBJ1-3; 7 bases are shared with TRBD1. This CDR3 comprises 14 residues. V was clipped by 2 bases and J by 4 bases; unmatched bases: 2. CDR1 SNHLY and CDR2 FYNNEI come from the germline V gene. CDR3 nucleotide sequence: TGTGCCAGCAGTGAATTGGGACAGGGAAACACCATATATTTT. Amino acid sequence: CASSELGQGNTIYF. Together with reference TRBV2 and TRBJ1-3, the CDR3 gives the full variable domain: EPEVTQTPSHQVTQMGQEVILRCVPISNHLYFYWYRQILGQKVEFLVSFYNNEISEKSEIFDDQFSVERPDGSNFTLKIRSTKLEDSAMYFCASSELGQGNTIYFGEGSWLTVV.

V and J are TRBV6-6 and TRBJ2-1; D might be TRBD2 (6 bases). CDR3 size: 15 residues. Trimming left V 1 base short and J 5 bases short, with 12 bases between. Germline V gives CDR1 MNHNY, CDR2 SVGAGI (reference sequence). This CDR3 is CASSYFRETHNEQFF. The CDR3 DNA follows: TGTGCCAGCAGTTACTTCCGGGAGACCCACAATGAGCAGTTCTTC.

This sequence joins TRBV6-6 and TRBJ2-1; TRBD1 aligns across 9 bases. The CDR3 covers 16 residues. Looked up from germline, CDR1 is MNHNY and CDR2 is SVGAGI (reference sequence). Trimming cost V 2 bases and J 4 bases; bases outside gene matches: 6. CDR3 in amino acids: CASSYPQGAKYNEQFF. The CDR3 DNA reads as TGTGCCAGCAGTTACCCACAGGGGGCAAAATACAATGAGCAGTTCTTC.

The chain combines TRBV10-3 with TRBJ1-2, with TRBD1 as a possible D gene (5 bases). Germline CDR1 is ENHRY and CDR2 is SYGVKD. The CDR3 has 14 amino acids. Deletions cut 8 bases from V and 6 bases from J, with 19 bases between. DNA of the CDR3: TGTGCCATCGGCTCACCGAGGGGATGGGATGGCTACACCTTC. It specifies CAIGSPRGWDGYTF.

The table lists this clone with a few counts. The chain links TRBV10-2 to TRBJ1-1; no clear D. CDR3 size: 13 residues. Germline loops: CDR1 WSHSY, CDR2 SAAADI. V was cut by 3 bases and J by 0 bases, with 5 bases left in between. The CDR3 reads CASSDGMNTEAFF. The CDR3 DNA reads TGCGCCAGCAGTGACGGAATGAACACTGAAGCTTTCTTT.

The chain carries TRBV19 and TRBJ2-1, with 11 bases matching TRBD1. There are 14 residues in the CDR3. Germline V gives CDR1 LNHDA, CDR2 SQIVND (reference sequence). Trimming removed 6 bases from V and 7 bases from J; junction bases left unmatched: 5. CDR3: CASRRTGGRNEQFF. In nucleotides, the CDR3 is TGTGCCAGTAGACGGACAGGGGGCAGGAATGAGCAGTTCTTC. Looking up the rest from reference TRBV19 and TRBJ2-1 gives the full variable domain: DGGITQSPKYLFRKEGQNVTLSCEQNLNHDAMYWYRQDPGQGLRLIYYSQIVNDFQKGDIAEGYSVSREKKESFPLTVTSAQKNPTAFYLCASRRTGGRNEQFFGPGTRLTVL.

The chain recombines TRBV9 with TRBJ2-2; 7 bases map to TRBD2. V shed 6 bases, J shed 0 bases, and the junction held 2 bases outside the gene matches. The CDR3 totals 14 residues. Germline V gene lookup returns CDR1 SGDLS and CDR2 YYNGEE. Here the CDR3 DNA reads TGTGCCAGCAACCGGGAGGCGAACACCGGGGAGCTGTTTTTT. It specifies CASNREANTGELFF.

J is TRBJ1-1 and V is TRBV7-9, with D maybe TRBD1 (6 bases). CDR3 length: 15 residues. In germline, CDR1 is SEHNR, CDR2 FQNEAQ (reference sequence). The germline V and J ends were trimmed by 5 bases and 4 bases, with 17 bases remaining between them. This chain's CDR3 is CASSARGVRGTEAFF. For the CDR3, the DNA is TGTGCCAGCAGCGCCAGGGGAGTGCGGGGCACTGAAGCTTTCTTT.

The CDR3 DNA is TGTGCCAGCAGTTTGCGTCTAGCGGGAGAAGAGACCCAGTACTTC. This sequence encodes CASSLRLAGEETQYF. This sequence joins TRBV27 and TRBJ2-5, with 10 positions matching TRBD2. This CDR3 is 15 amino acids long. Losses at the gene ends were 3 bases for V and 3 bases for J; bases not matched to a gene: 4. Germline V gives CDR1 MNHEY, CDR2 SMNVEV (reference sequence).

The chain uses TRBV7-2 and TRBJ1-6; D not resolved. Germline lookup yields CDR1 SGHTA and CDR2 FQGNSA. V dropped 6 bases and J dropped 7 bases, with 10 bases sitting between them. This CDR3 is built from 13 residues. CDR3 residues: CASRPGFNSPLHF. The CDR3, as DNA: TGTGCCAGCAGGCCGGGGTTCAATTCACCCCTCCACTTT. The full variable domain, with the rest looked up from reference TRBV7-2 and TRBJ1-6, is GAGVSQSPSNKVTEKGKDVELRCDPISGHTALYWYRQSLGQGLEFLIYFQGNSAPDKSGLPSDRFSAERTGGSVSTLTIQRTQQEDSAVYLCASRPGFNSPLHFGNGTRLTVT.

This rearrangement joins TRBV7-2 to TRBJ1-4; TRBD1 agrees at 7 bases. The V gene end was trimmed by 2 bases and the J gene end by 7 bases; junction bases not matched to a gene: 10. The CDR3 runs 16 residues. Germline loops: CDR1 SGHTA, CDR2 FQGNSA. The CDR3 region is CASSLRNRGRGEKLFF. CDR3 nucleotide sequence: TGTGCCAGCAGCTTACGGAACAGGGGTCGGGGTGAAAAACTGTTTTTT. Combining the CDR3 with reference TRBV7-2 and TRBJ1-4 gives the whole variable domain GAGVSQSPSNKVTEKGKDVELRCDPISGHTALYWYRQSLGQGLEFLIYFQGNSAPDKSGLPSDRFSAERTGGSVSTLTIQRTQQEDSAVYLCASSLRNRGRGEKLFFGSGTQLSVL.

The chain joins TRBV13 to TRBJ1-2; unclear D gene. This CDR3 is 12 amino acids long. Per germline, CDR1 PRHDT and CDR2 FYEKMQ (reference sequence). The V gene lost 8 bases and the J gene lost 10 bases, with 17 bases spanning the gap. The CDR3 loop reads CASGRGGYPYTF. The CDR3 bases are TGTGCCAGCGGGAGAGGTGGATATCCCTACACCTTC. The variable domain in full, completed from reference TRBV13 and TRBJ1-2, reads AAGVIQSPRHLIKEKRETATLKCYPIPRHDTVYWYQQGPGQDPQFLISFYEKMQSDKGSIPDRFSAQQFSDYHSELNMSSLELGDSALYFCASGRGGYPYTFGSGTRLTVV.

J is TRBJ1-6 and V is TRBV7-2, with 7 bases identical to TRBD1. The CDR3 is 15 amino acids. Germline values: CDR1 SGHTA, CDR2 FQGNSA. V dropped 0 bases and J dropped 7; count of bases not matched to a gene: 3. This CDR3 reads CASSLAPGQNSPLHF. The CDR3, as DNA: TGTGCCAGCAGCTTAGCCCCGGGACAGAATTCACCCCTCCACTTT.

The CDR3 spells CASSSRQGRNEQFF. The DNA for the CDR3 is TGTGCCAGCAGCTCCCGTCAGGGGCGCAATGAGCAGTTCTTC. The chain uses TRBV7-2 and TRBJ2-1, with D possibly TRBD1 on 6 matching bases. V lost 4 bases and J lost 6, with 13 bases in between. The CDR3 has 14 residues. Germline CDR1 reads SGHTA; CDR2 reads FQGNSA.